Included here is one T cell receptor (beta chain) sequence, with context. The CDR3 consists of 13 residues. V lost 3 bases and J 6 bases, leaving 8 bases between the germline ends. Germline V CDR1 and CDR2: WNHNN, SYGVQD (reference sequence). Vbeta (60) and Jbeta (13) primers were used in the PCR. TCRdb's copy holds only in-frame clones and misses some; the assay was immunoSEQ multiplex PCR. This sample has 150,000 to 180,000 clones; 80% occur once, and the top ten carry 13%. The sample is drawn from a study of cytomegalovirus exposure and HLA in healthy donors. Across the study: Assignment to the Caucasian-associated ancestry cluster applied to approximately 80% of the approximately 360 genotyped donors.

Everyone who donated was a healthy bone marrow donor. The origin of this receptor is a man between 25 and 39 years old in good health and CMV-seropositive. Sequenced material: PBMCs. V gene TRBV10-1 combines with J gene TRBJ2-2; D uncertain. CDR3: CASSESSAGELFF. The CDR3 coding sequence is TGCGCCAGCAGTGAAAGTTCGGCCGGGGAGCTGTTTTTT.